Sequencing of this T cell receptor (beta chain) was carried out in a study of T cells in Graves' hyperthyroidism and ophthalmopathy. V lost 4 bases, J lost 2 bases, and 6 bases stayed unmatched. Germline CDR1 and CDR2: LGHDT and YNNKEL (reference sequence). CDR3 length: 16 amino acids. Used for diagnoses were clinical symptoms, serum thyroxine and TRAb, thyroid ultrasound and orbital computed tomography. The blood sample predates any ophthalmopathy symptoms, coming from first hyperthyroidism diagnosis. PBMCs were sourced from roughly 9.7 ml fresh peripheral blood. It was RNA transcripts that yielded the amplified TCR beta CDR3 regions. Initially, a first-round RT-PCR of the TCR CDR3 employed the HTBI primer set. Each CDR3 protein is one row after TCRdb ran MiXCR on the multiplex PCR reads. Here the sample spans 370,000 or so distinct CDR3 sequences, around 14% being singletons.

The material sequenced was blood. The rearrangement links TRBV3-1 to TRBJ2-7; 12 positions agree with TRBD2. This TCR was sampled from a woman under 30 with Graves' hyperthyroidism that later progressed to Graves' ophthalmopathy. CDR3: CASSPTTSGGAYEQYF. The CDR3 DNA reads TGTGCCAGCAGCCCGACGACTAGCGGGGGCGCCTACGAGCAGTACTTC.